What follows are 25 T cell receptor beta chains derived from one specimen sequenced in a study of T cells in Graves' hyperthyroidism and ophthalmopathy. RNA transcripts gave rise to amplified TCR beta CDR3 regions. TCR CDR3 regions were first amplified by RT-PCR with HTBI primers. TCRdb processed the multiplex PCR reads anew with MiXCR; each CDR3 protein has one entry. The table shows hundreds of thousands of distinct CDR3 sequences, with 13% to 15% occurring only once. Sequenced sample: blood. The source of these receptors is a woman aged 18-29 years with Graves' hyperthyroidism.

The CDR3 nucleotides read TGCAGTTCTCTTCGGGGGGCGACAGATACGCAGTATTTT. It yields the protein CSSLRGATDTQYF. The V and J genes are TRBV20-1 and TRBJ2-3; D might be TRBD2 (7 bases). The V gene lost 8 bases and the J gene lost 3 bases, with 15 bases spanning the gap. CDR3 length: 13 amino acids. Per the germline V gene, CDR1 is DFQATT and CDR2 is SNEGSKA (reference sequence).

This clonotype was observed many times. The CDR3: CASRFVGRAGEKLFF. CDR3 in DNA: TGTGCCAGCAGATTCGTGGGCCGGGCGGGAGAAAAACTGTTTTTT. The rearrangement links TRBV2 to TRBJ1-4; D is ambiguous. The CDR3 is 15 residues long. Deletions cut 6 bases from V and 8 bases from J, with 19 bases between. The V gene's germline CDR1 is SNHLY and CDR2 FYNNEI.

The V and J genes are TRBV7-8 and TRBJ2-7; D is ambiguous. Germline values: CDR1 SGHVS, CDR2 FQNEAQ. V lost 4 bases, J lost 2 bases, and 12 bases lay in between. The CDR3 extends over 14 amino acids. CDR3 sequence: CASSSDVLAYEQYF. CDR3 in DNA: TGTGCCAGCAGCTCCGACGTTCTCGCCTACGAGCAGTACTTC.

This clonotype has a handful of counts. The chain links TRBV9 to TRBJ2-5, with a possible D match to TRBD2 (6 bases). Germline V gene lookup returns CDR1 SGDLS and CDR2 YYNGEE. This CDR3 is 16 amino acids long. V was pared by 0 bases and J by 7 bases, with 19 bases between. The CDR3: CASSVVPGAGTGTQYF. DNA of the CDR3: TGTGCCAGCAGCGTAGTACCGGGAGCCGGTACGGGGACCCAGTACTTC.

This clonotype has just a few counts. The chain employs TRBV5-1 and TRBJ2-6; possibly TRBD1 for D (5 bases). Trimming shortened V by 6 bases and J by 0 bases, and 13 bases separated the two germline ends. This CDR3 spans 16 amino acids. Per germline, CDR1 SGHRS and CDR2 YFSETQ. The CDR3 bases are TGCGCCAGCATCCAGGGCCCGGTCTCTGGGGCCAACGTCCTGACTTTC. Translation: CASIQGPVSGANVLTF.

This clonotype was detected many times. V is TRBV29-1 and J is TRBJ2-1; 10 nucleotides match TRBD1. The CDR3 runs to 14 residues. Trimming took 4 bases from V and 8 from J; bases not matched to a gene: 8. Germline V gives CDR1 SQVTM, CDR2 ANQGSEA. The CDR3 loop is CSVVKGTGVDEQFF. The CDR3 DNA reads TGCAGCGTTGTAAAGGGGACAGGGGTCGATGAGCAGTTCTTC.

This clonotype has only a few counts. This rearrangement joins TRBV9 to TRBJ2-2; D gene ambiguous. The CDR3 covers 14 residues. Germline CDR1 is SGDLS and CDR2 is YYNGEE. Trimming pared 2 bases from V and 6 bases from J, leaving 11 bases between. DNA of the CDR3: TGTGCCAGCAGCGTGGATCTGGGTTCCGGGGAGCTGTTTTTT. Translation: CASSVDLGSGELFF.

This clonotype turned up a few times. This sequence joins TRBV2 and TRBJ2-1; possible D gene TRBD2, 5 bases. Germline V lookup: CDR1 SNHLY, CDR2 FYNNEI. This CDR3 has 15 residues. V lost 5 bases and J lost 7, with 18 bases in between. CDR3 sequence (DNA): TGTGCCAGCAGTACGGGGTCTTGGAAGGGTAATGAGCAGTTCTTC. This translates into CASSTGSWKGNEQFF.

The chain uses TRBV25-1 and TRBJ1-6, with 9 bases that match TRBD1. Germline loops: CDR1 MGHDK, CDR2 SYGVNS. Losses at the gene ends were 6 bases for V and 7 bases for J; bases not matched to a gene: 7. This CDR3 is 15 amino acids long. The CDR3 DNA follows: TGTGCCAGCAGCCCGGACAGGGGCCCGAATTCACCCCTCCACTTT. This encodes CASSPDRGPNSPLHF.

This clonotype appeared a few times. The chain uses TRBV19 and TRBJ1-1; the D gene is possibly TRBD1 (5 bases). Trimming shortened V by 4 bases and J by 4 bases, and 16 bases separated the two germline ends. Germline V gene lookup returns CDR1 LNHDA and CDR2 SQIVND (reference sequence). The CDR3 has 15 residues. The CDR3 protein is CASSRPGWKVTEAFF. Here the CDR3 DNA reads TGTGCCAGTAGTAGGCCAGGGTGGAAGGTCACTGAAGCTTTCTTT.

This clonotype was recorded once. The CDR3 loop is CASSQFGQGTGNTIYF. CDR3 DNA sequence: TGCGCCAGCAGCCAATTTGGACAGGGAACTGGAAACACCATATATTTT. The chain combines TRBV4-1 with TRBJ1-3; 8 bases are shared with TRBD1. This CDR3 region has 16 residues. CDR1 MGHRA and CDR2 YSYEKL come from the germline V gene. Trimming took 2 bases from V and 2 from J; bases not matched to a gene: 5.

This clonotype was recorded many times. The V gene is TRBV20-1, the J gene TRBJ2-7, with 8 bases that match TRBD2. Germline assignment: CDR1 DFQATT and CDR2 SNEGSKA (reference sequence). Trimming removed 0 bases from V and 0 bases from J; junction bases left unmatched: 4. The CDR3 runs 15 residues. Here the CDR3 DNA reads TGCAGTGCTAGAGACCCGACTAGCGTCTCCTACGAGCAGTACTTC. Translated: CSARDPTSVSYEQYF.

This clonotype was found many times. This rearrangement joins TRBV3-1 to TRBJ2-2; no definite D call. The germline gives CDR1 LGHDT, CDR2 YNNKEL (reference sequence). The CDR3 totals 12 residues. Between the trimmed V and J ends, which lost 3 bases and 7 bases, there was a span of 6 bases. CDR3 DNA sequence: TGTGCCAGCAGCCAGGGGTTCGGGGAGCTGTTTTTT. This codes for CASSQGFGELFF.

This clonotype was recorded many times. V usage is TRBV6-1 and J usage is TRBJ2-1, with TRBD1 identical over 7 bases. Per germline, CDR1 MNHNS and CDR2 SASEGT. V lost 5 bases, J lost 7 bases, and 8 bases stayed unmatched. The CDR3 contains 14 residues. The DNA of the CDR3 is TGTGCCAGCAGTTGGGAACAGGGGAAGAATGAGCAGTTCTTC. This codes for CASSWEQGKNEQFF.

The gene calls are TRBV7-2 and TRBJ1-2; 7 positions agree with TRBD1. Germline loops: CDR1 SGHTA, CDR2 FQGNSA. V gave up 5 bases and J gave up 6 bases; unmatched junction bases: 6. The length of the CDR3 is 13 residues. The CDR3 here is CASSATGNNGYTF. DNA for the CDR3: TGTGCCAGCAGCGCGACAGGGAATAATGGCTACACCTTC.

This clonotype was seen more than once but under ten times. The V gene is TRBV28, the J gene TRBJ2-5; D gene unclear. Germline assignment: CDR1 MDHEN and CDR2 SYDVKM. The germline V and J ends were trimmed by 5 bases and 1 base, with 11 bases remaining between them. The CDR3 covers 14 residues. CDR3 sequence (DNA): TGTGCCAGCAGTCCTCTTGGCTTCCAAGAGACCCAGTACTTC. Translated: CASSPLGFQETQYF. Full variable domain (remainder filled in from reference TRBV28 and TRBJ2-5): DVKVTQSSRYLVKRTGEKVFLECVQDMDHENMFWYRQDPGLGLRLIYFSYDVKMKEKGDIPEGYSVSREKKERFSLILESASTNQTSMYLCASSPLGFQETQYFGPGTRLLVL.

This clonotype occurred many times. The J gene is TRBJ2-5, the V gene TRBV20-1; TRBD2 aligns across 9 bases. The CDR3 runs to 17 residues. Germline assignment: CDR1 DFQATT and CDR2 SNEGSKA (reference sequence). V lost 1 base, J lost 2 bases, and 11 bases stayed unmatched. The DNA of the CDR3 is TGCAGTGCTAGAGGAGGAGGGGCTAGCGGGACACAAGAGACCCAGTACTTC. Translated, it gives CSARGGGASGTQETQYF.

This clonotype was counted many times. The chain links TRBV7-2 to TRBJ2-1; perhaps TRBD1 as D (5 bases). V was clipped by 5 bases and J by 0 bases, with 11 bases between them. This CDR3 spans 15 amino acids. Per the germline V gene, CDR1 is SGHTA and CDR2 is FQGNSA. The CDR3, as DNA: TGTGCCAGCAGCCCTAGGGGTAGCTCCTACAATGAGCAGTTCTTC. Encoded protein: CASSPRGSSYNEQFF.

There are a few counts of this clonotype. The chain carries TRBV18 and TRBJ2-7; TRBD1 matches 7 bases. The CDR3 has 17 residues. Germline assignment: CDR1 KGHSH and CDR2 LQKENI. The ends lost 5 bases at V and 0 bases at J; junction bases unmatched: 13. This CDR3 is CASSTQPQGPLSYEQYF. CDR3 coding DNA: TGTGCCAGCTCAACTCAACCACAGGGGCCCCTCTCCTACGAGCAGTACTTC.

V usage is TRBV29-1 and J usage is TRBJ2-3; TRBD1 aligns across 8 bases. V was pared by 6 bases and J by 5 bases, with 16 bases of the junction left unmatched. The CDR3 is 16 residues long. Per the germline V gene, CDR1 is SQVTM and CDR2 is ANQGSEA. This chain's CDR3 is CSVSKPGQAFLDTQYF. CDR3 DNA: TGCAGCGTCTCAAAACCGGGACAGGCCTTCTTAGATACGCAGTATTTT.

The chain links TRBV9 to TRBJ2-3; no firm D call. The germline CDR1 and CDR2 sequences are SGDLS and YYNGEE. The length of the CDR3 is 15 residues. The V end lost 1 base, the J end lost 2 bases, and 11 bases lay between the germline ends. The CDR3 spells CASSVSLGFTDTQYF. The CDR3 DNA reads as TGTGCCAGCAGCGTAAGCCTAGGATTCACAGATACGCAGTATTTT.

This clonotype occurred a few times. The chain combines TRBV10-2 with TRBJ1-1; D is unresolved. Trimming left V 3 bases short and J 10 bases short, with 15 bases between. Germline-derived CDR1 and CDR2 are WSHSY and SAAADI. There are 13 residues in the CDR3. CDR3 region: CASSDPAPGRAFF. The DNA of the CDR3 is TGCGCCAGCAGTGACCCAGCACCTGGGAGAGCTTTCTTT.

This clonotype has a handful of counts. This rearrangement joins TRBV27 to TRBJ2-6; D is ambiguous. CDR1 and CDR2 (germline): MNHEY, SMNVEV (reference sequence). The ends were cut back, 7 bases at V and 4 bases at J, with 8 bases in the middle. CDR3 length: 13 residues. Here the CDR3 DNA reads TGTGCCAGCACCTTCTTCGGGGCCAACGTCCTGACTTTC. This sequence encodes CASTFFGANVLTF.

This chain joins TRBV19 and TRBJ2-2; the D is unclear. V shed 7 bases and J shed 7 bases, with 10 bases lying between them. From germline, CDR1 is LNHDA and CDR2 SQIVND (reference sequence). This CDR3 has 12 residues. CDR3 loop: CASKRLDGELFF. In nucleotides, the CDR3 is TGTGCCAGTAAAAGATTGGACGGGGAGCTGTTTTTT.

This clonotype has ten or more counts. V usage is TRBV18 and J usage is TRBJ2-1; the D is unclear. The germline gives CDR1 KGHSH, CDR2 LQKENI. This CDR3 is built from 15 residues. The V gene lost 3 bases and the J gene lost 1 base, with 10 bases spanning the gap. The CDR3 bases are TGTGCCAGCTCACCTGGGGTACGGTCCTACAATGAGCAGTTCTTC. This encodes CASSPGVRSYNEQFF. The variable domain in full, with the rest retrieved from reference TRBV18 and TRBJ2-1, is NAGVMQNPRHLVRRRGQEARLRCSPMKGHSHVYWYRQLPEEGLKFMVYLQKENIIDESGMPKERFSAEFPKEGPSILRIQQVVRGDSAAYFCASSPGVRSYNEQFFGPGTRLTVL.